Listed below are T cell receptor beta chains from one sample, sequenced in a study of T cell responses to AZD1222 COVID-19 vaccine. Repertoires were generated with immunoSEQ multiplex PCR, while TCRdb's copy carries only in-frame clones and drops some. Altogether roughly 260,000 clones are present, more than 80% being singletons, with the ten largest covering around 0.5%. The input for sequencing was peripheral blood, taken on day 0 of AZD1222 vaccination. The receptors derive from an adult in good health. Both conserved end residues are part of each CDR3. D genes are given only for firm matches. Clone sizes are given selectively: once, few, many, or a class where the clone is expanded.

>TRBJ1-1|TRBV7-2|once|.
TGTGCCAGCAGTCTCCACGGGACATCAGAAAAAGCTTTCTTT
CASSLHGTSEKAFF
>TRBJ1-1|TRBV28|.|TRBD1
TGTGCCAGCCGACGCTTGGACAGGGACCTTGGGGCTGAAGCTTTCTTT
CASRRLDRDLGAEAFF
>TRBJ1-4|TRBV6-1|.|TRBD1
TGTGCCAGCAGTGACAAACAGGGGTCGAGGGAAAAACTGTTTTTT
CASSDKQGSREKLFF
>TRBJ2-1|TRBV6-5|.|.
TGTGCCAGCAGCAACGGACAGTACAATGAGCAGTTCTTC
CASSNGQYNEQFF
>TRBJ1-3|TRBV3-1/TRBV3-2|.|.
TGTGCCAGCACTCAGCGATCTGCTGGGCACACCATATATTTT
CASTQRSAGHTIYF
>TRBJ2-7|TRBV24-1|.|.
TGTGCCACCAGTGATTCCTGGACCCTCACAGGGCAGTACTTC
CATSDSWTLTGQYF
>TRBJ2-3|TRBV28|.|TRBD2
TGTGCCAGCAGTACCCCCAGCGGGAGTACAACAGATACGCAGTATTTT
CASSTPSGSTTDTQYF
>TRBJ2-7|TRBV7-3|.|TRBD2
TGTGCCAGCAGCTTCCTGCCCGGGACTAGCGGGGTCCCTGGTGTCTACGAGCAGTACTTC
CASSFLPGTSGVPGVYEQYF
>TRBJ2-7|TRBV9|.|.
TGTGCAGTTCTCCCGCTATACGAGCAGTACTTC
CAVLPLYEQYF
>TRBJ2-3|TRBV9|.|TRBD2
TGTGCCAGCAGCCCTACGGGGGGGAGCACAGATACGCAGTATTTT
CASSPTGGSTDTQYF
>TRBJ2-5|TRBV5-1|.|TRBD2
TGCGCCAGCAGCAATAGCGGGAGTGGGGAGACCCAGTACTTC
CASSNSGSGETQYF
>TRBJ1-3|TRBV9|.|.
TGTGCCAGCAGCCCAGGGAGCTTAAAAAACACCATATATTTT
CASSPGSLKNTIYF
>TRBJ2-2|TRBV2|once|.
TGTGCCAGCATGGGGCAGGGTGTAGGCGGGGAGCTGTTTTTT
CASMGQGVGGELFF
>TRBJ2-7|TRBV21-1|.|.
TGTGCCAGCAGAGGTACAGGGGCTAAAGAGCAGTACTTC
CASRGTGAKEQYF
>TRBJ1-2|TRBV6-5|.|.
TGTGCCAGCAGCCCGGCAGGGGCCGGCTACACCTTC
CASSPAGAGYTF
>TRBJ1-6|TRBV19|once|.
TGTGCCAGTAGCAATCCAGGGAATTCACCCCTCCACTTT
CASSNPGNSPLHF
>TRBJ2-3|TRBV6-4|.|TRBD1
TGTGCCAGCACGACCGACAGGGGGCGTTTAGATACGCAGTATTTT
CASTTDRGRLDTQYF
>TRBJ2-7|TRBV9|few|TRBD1
TGTGCCAGCAGCGTAGAAGGGACAGGGGGAAAGTACGAGCAGTACTTC
CASSVEGTGGKYEQYF
>TRBJ1-5|TRBV21-1|once|.
TGCCCAAAGGGAGTCGTAACCCGCAATCAGCCCCAGCATTTT
CPKGVVTRNQPQHF
>TRBJ2-3|TRBV29-1|.|TRBD2
TGCAGCGTGACCAGCGGGAGCACCACAGATACGCAGTATTTT
CSVTSGSTTDTQYF
>TRBJ1-1|TRBV5-1|.|.
TGCGCCAGCAGCCCTTCGGCGGGAGGCTGGACTGAAGCTTTCTTT
CASSPSAGGWTEAFF
>TRBJ2-2|TRBV7-2|.|TRBD2
TGTGCCAGCAGCTTAGAGGGGACTACTAACACCGGGGAGCTGTTTTTT
CASSLEGTTNTGELFF
>TRBJ2-7|TRBV5-1|.|.
TGCGCCAGCAGCTTGGCCTTGACCAACTCCTACGAGCAGTACTTC
CASSLALTNSYEQYF
>TRBJ2-1|TRBV9|.|.
TGTGCCAGCAGCGTATTAAACTTCAATGAGCAGTTCTTC
CASSVLNFNEQFF
>TRBJ2-2|TRBV2|once|.
TGTGCCAGCAGTGAGGAGGTGGGGGAGCTGTTTTTT
CASSEEVGELFF
>TRBJ1-2|TRBV5-1|.|.
TGCGCCAGCAGCCTGTGGGACGGGGAAGGCTATGGCTACACCTTC
CASSLWDGEGYGYTF
>TRBJ2-1|TRBV7-2|.|.
TGTGCCAGCAGCTTGACCCCGGGCCCCTACAATGAGCAGTTCTTC
CASSLTPGPYNEQFF
>TRBJ1-1|TRBV19|.|.
TGTGCCAGTAGTATGGGACTGAACACTGAAGCTTTCTTT
CASSMGLNTEAFF
>TRBJ2-3|TRBV7-9|.|.
TGTGCCAGCAGCCCCCCCTTAACAGATACGCAGTATTTT
CASSPPLTDTQYF
>TRBJ2-7|TRBV27|few|.
TGTGCCAGCAGTGCCGACAGGGAGGGCGAGCAGTACTTC
CASSADREGEQYF
>TRBJ2-1|TRBV20-1|.|TRBD2
TGCAGTGCTAGTTGGCTAGCGGGAGGAGGGTCCTACAATGAGCAGTTCTTC
CSASWLAGGGSYNEQFF
>TRBJ2-1|TRBV5-4|.|TRBD2
TGTGCCAGCAGCCCGACTAGCGGGAGACGCAATGAGCAGTTCTTC
CASSPTSGRRNEQFF
>TRBJ2-3|TRBV6-2/TRBV6-3|.|.
TGTGCCAGCAGCCTCGAGTGGATGACAGATACGCAGTATTTT
CASSLEWMTDTQYF
>TRBJ1-6|TRBV28|.|.
TGTGCCAGCAGTTTGGCGGACTCCTATAATTCACCCCTCCACTTT
CASSLADSYNSPLHF
>TRBJ2-7|TRBV24-1|.|TRBD1
TGTGCCACCGAAGGACAGGGTGCCTACGAGCAGTACTTC
CATEGQGAYEQYF
>TRBJ1-4|TRBV4-1|.|.
TGCGCCAGCAGCCAACCTACCGCCGGGGAAAAACTGTTTTTT
CASSQPTAGEKLFF
>TRBJ2-1|TRBV5-1|few|.
TGCGCCAGCAGCTCCGTGGGGCAGGTAGGGTCTAGTGAGCAGTTCTTC
CASSSVGQVGSSEQFF
>TRBJ1-1|TRBV21-1|once|.
TGTGCCAGCAGCTACCGGAGGGGGGCTGAAGCTTTCTTT
CASSYRRGAEAFF
>TRBJ2-1|TRBV5-6|.|TRBD2
TGTGCCAGCAGCTCCCCAGGGCGGGGGACTAGCGGGAGTACGGATGAGCAGTTCTTC
CASSSPGRGTSGSTDEQFF
>TRBJ1-6|TRBV28|.|TRBD1
TGTGCCAGCAGGCGACAGGGTGATTCACCCCTCCACTTT
CASRRQGDSPLHF
>TRBJ1-2|TRBV3-1/TRBV3-2|.|.
TGTGCCAGCAGCCAAGATATGGGTGGCTACACCTTC
CASSQDMGGYTF
>TRBJ1-4|TRBV25-1|.|TRBD1
TGTGCCAGCAGTTCCGGACAGGGGCGAAAACTGTTTTTT
CASSSGQGRKLFF
>TRBJ2-3|TRBV29-1|.|TRBD1
TGCAGCGTTGAAGACCGACAGGGAAGGGGCACAGATACGCAGTATTTT
CSVEDRQGRGTDTQYF
>TRBJ2-7|TRBV18|.|.
TGTGCCAGCTCACCACCGATGAACCACGAGCAGTACTTC
CASSPPMNHEQYF
>TRBJ2-7|TRBV28|.|.
TGTGCCAGCAGTTTATGGGGAGGCGAGCAGTACTTC
CASSLWGGEQYF
>TRBJ1-1|TRBV11-2|.|.
TGTGCCAGCAGTTTGTCCCCCCGGGCAGTGGGGAGTGAAGCTTTCTTT
CASSLSPRAVGSEAFF
>TRBJ2-3|TRBV7-3|.|.
TGTGCCAGCAGCTCCAAAGGAGGCTCAGATACGCAGTATTTT
CASSSKGGSDTQYF
>TRBJ1-2|TRBV12-2|.|.
TGTGCAAGTCCCAATGGTAAGGGGGCTGGTCGCAACTATGGCTACACCTTC
CASPNGKGAGRNYGYTF
>TRBJ2-2|TRBV5-1|.|.
TGCGCCAGCAGCTCCCTCCGGGACAAAGCCGGGGAGCTGTTTTTT
CASSSLRDKAGELFF
>TRBJ2-2|TRBV11-2|.|.
TGTGCCAGCAGCTTAGAGCCCGGATACACCGGGGAGCTGTTTTTT
CASSLEPGYTGELFF
>TRBJ2-1|TRBV2|.|.
TGTGCCACTCGACCCGGGGTCCATGAGCAGTTCTTC
CATRPGVHEQFF
>TRBJ2-1|TRBV9|.|TRBD2
TGTGCCAGCAGCGTAGGACTAGCGGGAGTAGGAAATGAGCAGTTCTTC
CASSVGLAGVGNEQFF
>TRBJ2-7|TRBV11-2|.|.
TGTGCCAGCAGCTTGTATACTAGTTCCTACGAGCAGTACTTC
CASSLYTSSYEQYF
>TRBJ1-1|TRBV28|.|.
TGTGCCAGCAGCCAAGGAATGAACACTGAAGCTTTCTTT
CASSQGMNTEAFF
>TRBJ1-2|TRBV7-2|.|TRBD1
TGTGCCAGCAGCTTAACAGCCAGGGGGCATCGTGGCTACACCTTC
CASSLTARGHRGYTF
>TRBJ2-7|TRBV28|.|.
TGTGCCAGCATTTCTTTGAGCTCCTACGAGCAGTACTTC
CASISLSSYEQYF
>TRBJ2-1|TRBV7-7|once|.
TGTGCCAGCAGCCCGCGGGGCAGCTACAATGAGCAGTTCTTC
CASSPRGSYNEQFF
>TRBJ2-1|TRBV19|.|TRBD2
TGTGCCAGTAGTATTTCAAGCGGGGGAACCGGTGAGCAGTTCTTC
CASSISSGGTGEQFF
>TRBJ2-3|TRBV19|.|.
TGTGCCAGTAGACTGGGGAGGGGGCGGAGGACAGATACGCAGTATTTT
CASRLGRGRRTDTQYF
>TRBJ2-3|TRBV6-2/TRBV6-3|.|.
TGTGCCAGCAGTACACTAGTTGGTACGCAGTATTTT
CASSTLVGTQYF